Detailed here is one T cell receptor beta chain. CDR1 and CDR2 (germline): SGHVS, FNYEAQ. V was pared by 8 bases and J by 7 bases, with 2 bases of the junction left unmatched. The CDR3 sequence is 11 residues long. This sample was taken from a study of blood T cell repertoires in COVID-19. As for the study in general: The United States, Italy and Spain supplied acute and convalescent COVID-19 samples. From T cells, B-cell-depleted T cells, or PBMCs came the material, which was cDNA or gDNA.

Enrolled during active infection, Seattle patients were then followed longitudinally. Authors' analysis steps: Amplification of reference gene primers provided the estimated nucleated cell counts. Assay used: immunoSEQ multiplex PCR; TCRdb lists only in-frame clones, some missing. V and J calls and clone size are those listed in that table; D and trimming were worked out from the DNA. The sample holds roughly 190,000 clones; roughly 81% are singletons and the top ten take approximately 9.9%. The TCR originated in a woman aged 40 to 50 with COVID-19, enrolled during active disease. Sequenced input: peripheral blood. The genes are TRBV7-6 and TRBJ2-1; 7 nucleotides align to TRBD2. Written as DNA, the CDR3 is TGTGCCAGCTGGGAGGGAAATGAGCAGTTCTTC. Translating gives CASWEGNEQFF.